This record covers a single T cell receptor beta chain. The data stem from a study of blood T cell repertoires in COVID-19. The method was immunoSEQ multiplex PCR; TCRdb's version includes in-frame clones alone and lacks a portion of them. The sample lists around 170,000 clones, 80% to 90% occurring once. Trimming stripped 4 bases from V and 7 bases from J, with 10 bases between. Per the germline V gene, CDR1 is SQVTM and CDR2 is ANQGSEA. The CDR3 has 11 amino acids. Sequences were obtained from peripheral blood. The gene calls are TRBV29-1 and TRBJ1-2; a possible D gene is TRBD1 (5 bases). The source is a man between 25 and 39 years old with active or convalescent COVID-19. CDR3 DNA: TGCAGCGTTGGGGAGGGGTCTGGCTACACCTTC. Its protein product is CSVGEGSGYTF. Combining the CDR3 with reference TRBV29-1 and TRBJ1-2 gives the whole variable domain SAVISQKPSRDICQRGTSLTIQCQVDSQVTMMFWYRQQPGQSLTLIATANQGSEATYESGFVIDKFPISRPNLTFSTLTVSNMSPEDSSIYLCSVGEGSGYTFGSGTRLTVV.